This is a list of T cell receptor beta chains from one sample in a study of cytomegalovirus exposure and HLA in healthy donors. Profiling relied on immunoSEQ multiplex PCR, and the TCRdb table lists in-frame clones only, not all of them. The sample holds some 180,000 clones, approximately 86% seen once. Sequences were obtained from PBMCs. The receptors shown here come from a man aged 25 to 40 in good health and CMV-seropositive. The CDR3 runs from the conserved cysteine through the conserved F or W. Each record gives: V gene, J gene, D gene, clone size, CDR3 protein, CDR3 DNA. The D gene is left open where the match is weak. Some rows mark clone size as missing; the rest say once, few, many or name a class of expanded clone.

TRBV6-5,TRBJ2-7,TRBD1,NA,CASSPHGQGYEQYF,TGTGCCAGCAGCCCGCACGGACAGGGCTACGAGCAGTACTTC
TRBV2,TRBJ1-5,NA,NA,CASQEDRGSNQPQHF,TGTGCCAGCCAAGAAGACAGAGGGAGCAATCAGCCCCAGCATTTT
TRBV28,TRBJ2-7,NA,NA,CASSPKPTYEQYF,TGTGCCAGCAGCCCAAAACCCACCTACGAGCAGTACTTC
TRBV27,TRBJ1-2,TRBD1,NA,CASSLYGTGMREDYGYTF,TGTGCCAGCAGTTTATATGGGACAGGGATGAGAGAGGACTATGGCTACACCTTC
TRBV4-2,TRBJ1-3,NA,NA,CASSPVGVHSGNTIYF,TGTGCCAGCAGCCCAGTTGGGGTCCACTCTGGAAACACCATATATTTT
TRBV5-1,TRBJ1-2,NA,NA,CASSLGTASYGYTF,TGCGCCAGCAGCTTGGGGACAGCCAGCTATGGCTACACCTTC
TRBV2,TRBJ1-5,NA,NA,CASSEDRAPSQPQHF,TGTGCCAGCAGTGAAGACAGGGCCCCCAGCCAGCCCCAGCATTTT
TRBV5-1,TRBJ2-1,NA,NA,CASSHDPDRAHEQFF,TGCGCCAGCAGCCACGACCCCGACCGGGCCCATGAGCAGTTCTTC
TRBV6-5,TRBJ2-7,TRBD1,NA,CASSYETGGPYEQYF,TGTGCCAGCAGTTACGAGACAGGGGGCCCCTACGAGCAGTACTTC
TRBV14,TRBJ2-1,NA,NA,CASSQTGPGDEQFF,TGTGCCAGCAGCCAAACAGGGCCGGGCGATGAGCAGTTCTTC
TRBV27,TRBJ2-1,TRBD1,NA,CASSLGQGEFF,TGTGCCAGCAGTCTTGGACAGGGGGAGTTCTTC
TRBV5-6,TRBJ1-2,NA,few,CASSRVGANYGYTF,TGTGCCAGCAGCCGGGTGGGGGCGAACTATGGCTACACCTTC
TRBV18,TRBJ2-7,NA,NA,CASSPGAGISSYEQYF,TGTGCCAGCTCTCCGGGGGCGGGGATTAGCTCCTACGAGCAGTACTTC
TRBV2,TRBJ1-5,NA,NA,CASSDSNQPQHF,TGTGCCAGCAGTGACTCCAATCAGCCCCAGCATTTT
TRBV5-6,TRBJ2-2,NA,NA,CASSLGYTGELFF,TGTGCCAGCAGCTTGGGGTACACCGGGGAGCTGTTTTTT
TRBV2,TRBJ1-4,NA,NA,CASSEIYSPGEKLFF,TGTGCCAGCAGTGAAATTTACTCCCCGGGAGAAAAACTGTTTTTT
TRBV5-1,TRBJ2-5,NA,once,CASSLAGRGWGQETQYF,TGCGCCAGCAGCTTGGCCGGGCGGGGATGGGGCCAAGAGACCCAGTACTTC
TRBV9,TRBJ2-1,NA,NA,CASSEDGIVFYEQFF,TGTGCCAGCAGCGAGGACGGGATAGTATTCTATGAGCAGTTCTTC
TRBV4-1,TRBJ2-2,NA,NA,CASSPGVAANTGELFF,TGCGCCAGCAGCCCCGGGGTAGCGGCAAATACCGGGGAGCTGTTTTTT
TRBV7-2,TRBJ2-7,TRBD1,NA,CASSTLGAGQGYEQYF,TGTGCCAGCAGTACCCTCGGGGCGGGACAGGGCTACGAGCAGTACTTC
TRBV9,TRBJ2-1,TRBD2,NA,CASSVGTSGSNEQFF,TGTGCCAGCAGCGTAGGGACTAGCGGGAGCAATGAGCAGTTCTTC
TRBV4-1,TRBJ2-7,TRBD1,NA,CASSQRTGGMREQYF,TGCGCCAGCAGCCAAAGGACAGGGGGTATGAGGGAGCAGTACTTC
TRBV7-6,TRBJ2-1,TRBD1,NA,CASSSTGASYNEQFF,TGTGCCAGCAGCTCAACAGGGGCCTCCTACAATGAGCAGTTCTTC
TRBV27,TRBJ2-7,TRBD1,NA,CASSFRTGDEQYF,TGTGCCAGCAGTTTTAGGACAGGGGATGAGCAGTACTTC
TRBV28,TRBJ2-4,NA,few,CASSLSGQLAKNIQYF,TGTGCCAGCAGTTTATCAGGGCAACTAGCCAAAAACATTCAGTACTTC
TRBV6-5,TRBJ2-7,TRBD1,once,CASRIDRAYLYEQYF,TGTGCCAGCAGGATAGACAGGGCCTACCTCTACGAGCAGTACTTC
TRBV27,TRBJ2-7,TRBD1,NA,CASRYRGQGSYEQYF,TGTGCCAGCAGGTATAGGGGACAGGGGTCCTACGAGCAGTACTTC
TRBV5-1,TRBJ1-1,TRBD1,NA,CASSLDVDRGNTEAFF,TGCGCCAGCAGCTTGGACGTGGACAGGGGTAATACTGAAGCTTTCTTT
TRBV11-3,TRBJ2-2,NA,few,CASSPSVRTNTGELFF,TGTGCCAGCAGCCCCTCGGTGCGGACCAACACCGGGGAGCTGTTTTTT
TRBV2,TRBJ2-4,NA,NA,CASSEQGLAKNIQYF,TGTGCCAGCAGTGAACAGGGGTTAGCCAAAAACATTCAGTACTTC
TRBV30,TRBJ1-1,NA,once,CAWSGNPPLYTEAFF,TGTGCCTGGAGCGGAAACCCGCCACTTTACACTGAAGCTTTCTTT
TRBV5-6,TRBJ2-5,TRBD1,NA,CASSYGQGQGMETQYF,TGTGCCAGCAGCTATGGACAGGGCCAAGGCATGGAGACCCAGTACTTC
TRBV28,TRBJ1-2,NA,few,CASSSSPLNYGYTF,TGTGCCAGCAGTTCAAGCCCGCTTAACTATGGCTACACCTTC
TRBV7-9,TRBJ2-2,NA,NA,CASTTGTEGRTGELFF,TGTGCCAGCACCACCGGGACGGAGGGCCGCACCGGGGAGCTGTTTTTT
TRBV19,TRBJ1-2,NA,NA,CASSRDGGHGYTF,TGTGCCAGTAGTCGGGACGGTGGCCATGGCTACACCTTC
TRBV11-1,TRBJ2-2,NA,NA,CASSPGTGELFF,TGTGCCAGCTCGCCCGGGACCGGGGAGCTGTTTTTT
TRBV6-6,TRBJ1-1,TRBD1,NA,CASLGRDRGNTEAFF,TGTGCCAGCCTAGGCCGGGACAGGGGAAATACTGAAGCTTTCTTT
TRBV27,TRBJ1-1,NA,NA,CASSRSLNTEAFF,TGTGCCAGCAGTAGGAGCTTGAACACTGAAGCTTTCTTT
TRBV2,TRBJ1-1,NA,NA,CASSVQQAEAFF,TGTGCCAGCAGTGTCCAGCAGGCTGAAGCTTTCTTT
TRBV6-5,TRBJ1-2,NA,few,CASSYADNYGYTF,TGTGCCAGCAGTTACGCAGACAACTATGGCTACACCTTC
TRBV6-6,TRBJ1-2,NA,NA,CASSLLGAAIGGYTF,TGTGCCAGCAGCCTCCTGGGGGCGGCTATTGGTGGCTACACCTTC
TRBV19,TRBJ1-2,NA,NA,CASSISPGYYGYTF,TGTGCCAGTAGTATATCCCCGGGATACTATGGCTACACCTTC
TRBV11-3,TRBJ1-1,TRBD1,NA,CASSFDRDTEAFF,TGTGCCAGCAGCTTTGACAGGGACACTGAAGCTTTCTTT
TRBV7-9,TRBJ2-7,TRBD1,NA,CASSLTGGTYEQYF,TGTGCCAGCAGCCTTACAGGGGGCACCTACGAGCAGTACTTC
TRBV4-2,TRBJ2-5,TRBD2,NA,CASSQDLLAGGRQETQYF,TGTGCCAGCAGCCAAGATTTACTAGCGGGGGGCCGGCAAGAGACCCAGTACTTC
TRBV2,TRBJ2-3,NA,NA,CASSEGQSTDTQYF,TGTGCCAGCAGTGAAGGACAGTCCACAGATACGCAGTATTTT
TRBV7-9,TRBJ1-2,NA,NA,CASSADRSNYGYTF,TGTGCCAGCAGCGCAGACAGGAGCAACTATGGCTACACCTTC
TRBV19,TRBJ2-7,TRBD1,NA,CASARDRTYEQYF,TGTGCCAGTGCTAGGGACAGAACCTACGAGCAGTACTTC
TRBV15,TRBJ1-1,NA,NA,CATSATRDTEAFF,TGTGCCACCAGCGCAACCCGGGACACTGAAGCTTTCTTT
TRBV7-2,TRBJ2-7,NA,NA,CASSPTEYEQYF,TGTGCCAGCAGTCCTACAGAGTACGAGCAGTACTTC
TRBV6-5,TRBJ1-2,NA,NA,CASSRYQEFLYGYTF,TGTGCCAGCAGTCGATACCAGGAGTTCCTCTATGGCTACACCTTC
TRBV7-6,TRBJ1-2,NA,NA,CASSADILANYGYTF,TGTGCCAGCAGCGCAGACATCCTAGCTAACTATGGCTACACCTTC
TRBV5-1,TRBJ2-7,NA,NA,CASSLLFGGGTYEQYF,TGCGCCAGCAGCTTGTTGTTTGGTGGAGGAACCTACGAGCAGTACTTC
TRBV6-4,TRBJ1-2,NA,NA,CASSPERDYGYTF,TGTGCCAGCAGCCCTGAGAGGGACTATGGCTACACCTTC
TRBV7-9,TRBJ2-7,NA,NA,CASSGPRAGPLHEQYF,TGTGCCAGCAGTGGGCCGAGGGCAGGGCCTCTCCACGAGCAGTACTTC
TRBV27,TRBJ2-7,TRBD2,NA,CASSSGGLGYEQYF,TGTGCCAGCAGCTCGGGGGGATTGGGCTACGAGCAGTACTTC
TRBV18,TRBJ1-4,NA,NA,CASSVGRPATNEKLFF,TGTGCCAGCTCAGTTGGCAGACCTGCAACTAATGAAAAACTGTTTTTT
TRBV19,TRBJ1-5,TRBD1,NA,CASSVQGQGSGQPQHF,TGTGCCAGTAGTGTACAGGGACAGGGTTCCGGTCAGCCCCAGCATTTT
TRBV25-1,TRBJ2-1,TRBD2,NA,CASSGTSGSHGHEQFF,TGTGCCAGCAGTGGGACTAGCGGGAGTCACGGCCATGAGCAGTTCTTC